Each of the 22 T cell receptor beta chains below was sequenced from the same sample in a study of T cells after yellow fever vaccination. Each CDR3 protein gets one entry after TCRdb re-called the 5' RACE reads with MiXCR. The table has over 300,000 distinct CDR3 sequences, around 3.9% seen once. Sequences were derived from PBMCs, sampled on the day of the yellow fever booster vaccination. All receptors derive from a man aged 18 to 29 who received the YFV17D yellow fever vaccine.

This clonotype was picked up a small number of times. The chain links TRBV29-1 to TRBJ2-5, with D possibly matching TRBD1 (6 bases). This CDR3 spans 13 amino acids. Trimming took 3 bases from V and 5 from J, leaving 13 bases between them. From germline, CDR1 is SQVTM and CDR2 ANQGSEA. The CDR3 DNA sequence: TGCAGCGTTGAGGGCAGGGGTCTGGAGACCCAGTACTTC. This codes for CSVEGRGLETQYF.

The CDR3 DNA sequence: TGTGCCAGCTCACCTGGTCGAGGGTACAATGAGCAGTTCTTC. Protein product: CASSPGRGYNEQFF. The V call is TRBV18, the J call TRBJ2-1; D is possibly TRBD2 (5 bases). The CDR3 loop spans 14 amino acids. Germline V lookup: CDR1 KGHSH, CDR2 LQKENI. V gave up 3 bases and J gave up 4 bases, with 10 bases separating them.

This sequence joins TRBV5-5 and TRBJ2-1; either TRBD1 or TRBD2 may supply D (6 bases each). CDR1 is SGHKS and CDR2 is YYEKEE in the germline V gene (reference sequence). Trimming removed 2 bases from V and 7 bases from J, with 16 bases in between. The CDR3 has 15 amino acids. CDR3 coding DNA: TGTGCCAGCAGCTTAGGGGGGCTATCTCGTAATGAGCAGTTCTTC. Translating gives CASSLGGLSRNEQFF.

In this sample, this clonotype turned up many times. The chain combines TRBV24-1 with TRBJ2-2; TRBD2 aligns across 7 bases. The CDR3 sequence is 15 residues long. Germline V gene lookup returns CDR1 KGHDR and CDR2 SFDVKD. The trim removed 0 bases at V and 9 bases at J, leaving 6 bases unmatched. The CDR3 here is CATSDLTSDGWELFF. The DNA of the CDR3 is TGTGCCACCAGTGATTTGACTAGCGATGGCTGGGAGCTGTTTTTT.

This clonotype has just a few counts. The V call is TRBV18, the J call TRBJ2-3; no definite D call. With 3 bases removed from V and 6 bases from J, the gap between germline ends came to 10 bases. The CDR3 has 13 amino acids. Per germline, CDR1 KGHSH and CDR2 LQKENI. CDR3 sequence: CASSPRAGDTQYF. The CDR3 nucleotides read TGTGCCAGCTCACCCCGGGCCGGCGATACGCAGTATTTT. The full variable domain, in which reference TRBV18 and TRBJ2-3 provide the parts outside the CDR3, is NAGVMQNPRHLVRRRGQEARLRCSPMKGHSHVYWYRQLPEEGLKFMVYLQKENIIDESGMPKERFSAEFPKEGPSILRIQQVVRGDSAAYFCASSPRAGDTQYFGPGTRLTVL.

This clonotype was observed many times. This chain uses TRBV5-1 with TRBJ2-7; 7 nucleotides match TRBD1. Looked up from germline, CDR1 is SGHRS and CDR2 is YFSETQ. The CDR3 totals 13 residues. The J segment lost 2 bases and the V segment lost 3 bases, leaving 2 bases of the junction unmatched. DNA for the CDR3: TGCGCCAGCAGCTCCACAGGGGCCTACGAGCAGTACTTC. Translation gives CASSSTGAYEQYF.

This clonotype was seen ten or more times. The CDR3 nucleotides are TGCGCCAGCAGCCCCCACGCGAATATTGGCTCCTACAATGAGCAGTTCTTC. Protein sequence: CASSPHANIGSYNEQFF. This chain links TRBV5-1 with TRBJ2-1; D gene unclear. The ends were cut back, 4 bases at V and 0 bases at J, with 17 bases in the middle. The CDR3 runs 17 residues. Germline V CDR1 and CDR2: SGHRS, YFSETQ.

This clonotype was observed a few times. DNA for the CDR3: TGTGCCAGCAGAACGACCGGGATTGATCAGCCCCAGCATTTT. Protein product: CASRTTGIDQPQHF. The gene calls are TRBV6-6 and TRBJ1-5; no definite D call. V lost 6 bases to trimming and J lost 5 bases, with 14 bases between them. The CDR3 covers 14 residues. Per the germline V gene, CDR1 is MNHNY and CDR2 is SVGAGI (reference sequence).

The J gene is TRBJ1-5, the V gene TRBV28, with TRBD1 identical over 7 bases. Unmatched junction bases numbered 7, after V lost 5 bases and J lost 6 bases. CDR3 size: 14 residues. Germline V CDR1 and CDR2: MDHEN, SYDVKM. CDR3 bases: TGTGCCAGCAGTGCCCAGGGGGAGGCTCAGCCCCAGCATTTT. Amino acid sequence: CASSAQGEAQPQHF.

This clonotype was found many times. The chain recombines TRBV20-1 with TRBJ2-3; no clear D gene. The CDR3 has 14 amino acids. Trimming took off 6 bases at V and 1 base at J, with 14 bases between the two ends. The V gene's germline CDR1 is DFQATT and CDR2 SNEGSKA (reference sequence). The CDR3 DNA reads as TGCAGTGCGTCCCCCCCCAGCGGCACAGATACGCAGTATTTT. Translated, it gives CSASPPSGTDTQYF.

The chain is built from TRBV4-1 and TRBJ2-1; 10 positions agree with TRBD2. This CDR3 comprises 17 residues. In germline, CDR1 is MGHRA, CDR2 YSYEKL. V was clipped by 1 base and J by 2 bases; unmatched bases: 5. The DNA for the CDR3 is TGCGCCAGCAGCCAAGCCGCCGGACTAGCGGCCTACAATGAGCAGTTCTTC. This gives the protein CASSQAAGLAAYNEQFF.

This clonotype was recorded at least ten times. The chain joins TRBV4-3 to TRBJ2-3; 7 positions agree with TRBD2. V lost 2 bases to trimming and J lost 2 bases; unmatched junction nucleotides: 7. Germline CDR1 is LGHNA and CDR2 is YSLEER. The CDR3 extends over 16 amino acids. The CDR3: CASSQIVAGFTDTQYF. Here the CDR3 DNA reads TGCGCCAGCAGCCAAATCGTAGCGGGCTTCACAGATACGCAGTATTTT.

For the CDR3, the DNA is TGTGCCACCAGCAACCCGGGACAGGGGAGTACCGGGGAGCTGTTTTTT. It specifies CATSNPGQGSTGELFF. The genes are TRBV15 and TRBJ2-2, with TRBD1 matching 10 bases. V dropped 4 bases and J dropped 5; count of bases not matched to a gene: 7. The CDR3 has 16 amino acids. CDR1 and CDR2 (germline): LNHNV, YYDKDF (reference sequence). Complete variable domain (other parts from reference TRBV15 and TRBJ2-2): DAMVIQNPRYQVTQFGKPVTLSCSQTLNHNVMYWYQQKSSQAPKLLFHYYDKDFNNEADTPDNFQSRRPNTSFCFLDIRSPGLGDTAMYLCATSNPGQGSTGELFFGEGSRLTVL.

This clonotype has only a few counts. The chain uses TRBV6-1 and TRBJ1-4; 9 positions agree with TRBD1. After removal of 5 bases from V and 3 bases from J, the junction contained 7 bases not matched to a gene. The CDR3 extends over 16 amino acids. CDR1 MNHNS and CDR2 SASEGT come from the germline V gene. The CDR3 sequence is CASSTRGTGPNEKLFF. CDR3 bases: TGTGCCAGCAGTACTAGAGGGACAGGGCCTAATGAAAAACTGTTTTTT.

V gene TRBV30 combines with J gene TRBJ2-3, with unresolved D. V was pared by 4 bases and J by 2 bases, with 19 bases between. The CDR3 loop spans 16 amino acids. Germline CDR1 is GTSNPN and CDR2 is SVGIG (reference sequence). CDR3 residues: CAWTVSAAVITDTQYF. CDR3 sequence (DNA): TGTGCCTGGACAGTTTCCGCGGCCGTTATCACAGATACGCAGTATTTT.

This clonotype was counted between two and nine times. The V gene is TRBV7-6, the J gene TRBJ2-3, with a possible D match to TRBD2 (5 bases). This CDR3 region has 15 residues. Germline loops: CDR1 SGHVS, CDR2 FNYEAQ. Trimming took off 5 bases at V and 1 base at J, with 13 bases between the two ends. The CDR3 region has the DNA TGTGCCAGCAGCCTCCGAGGGTCGCGCACAGATACGCAGTATTTT. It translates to CASSLRGSRTDTQYF.

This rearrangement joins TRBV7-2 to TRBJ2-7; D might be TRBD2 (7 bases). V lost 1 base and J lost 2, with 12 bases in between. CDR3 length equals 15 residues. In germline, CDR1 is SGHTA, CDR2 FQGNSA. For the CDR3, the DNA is TGTGCCAGCAGCTTAGGGGGGGGCAAGCCCTACGAGCAGTACTTC. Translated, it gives CASSLGGGKPYEQYF.

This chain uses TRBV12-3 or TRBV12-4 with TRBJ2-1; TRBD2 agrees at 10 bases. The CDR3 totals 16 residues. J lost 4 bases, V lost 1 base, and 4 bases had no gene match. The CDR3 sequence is CASSLGASGGYNEQFF. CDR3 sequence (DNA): TGTGCCAGCAGTTTAGGGGCTAGCGGGGGTTACAATGAGCAGTTCTTC.

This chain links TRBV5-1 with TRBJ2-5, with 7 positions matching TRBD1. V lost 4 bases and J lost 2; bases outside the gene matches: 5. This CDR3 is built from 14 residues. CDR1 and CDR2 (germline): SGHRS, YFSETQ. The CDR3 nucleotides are TGCGCCAGCAGCCCGGGACAGTTTCAAGAGACCCAGTACTTC. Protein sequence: CASSPGQFQETQYF.

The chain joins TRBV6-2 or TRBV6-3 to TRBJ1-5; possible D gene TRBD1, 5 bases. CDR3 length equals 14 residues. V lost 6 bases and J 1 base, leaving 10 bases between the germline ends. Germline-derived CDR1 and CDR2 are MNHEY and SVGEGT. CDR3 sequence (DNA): TGTGCCAGCAGGCTCCGGGACAGCAATCAGCCCCAGCATTTT. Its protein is CASRLRDSNQPQHF.

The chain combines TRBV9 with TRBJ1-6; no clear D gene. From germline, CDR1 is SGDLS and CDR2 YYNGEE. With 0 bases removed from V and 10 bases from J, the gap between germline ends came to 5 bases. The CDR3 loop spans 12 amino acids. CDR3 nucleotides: TGTGCCAGCAGCGTAGCTCAGTCACCCCTCCACTTT. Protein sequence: CASSVAQSPLHF.

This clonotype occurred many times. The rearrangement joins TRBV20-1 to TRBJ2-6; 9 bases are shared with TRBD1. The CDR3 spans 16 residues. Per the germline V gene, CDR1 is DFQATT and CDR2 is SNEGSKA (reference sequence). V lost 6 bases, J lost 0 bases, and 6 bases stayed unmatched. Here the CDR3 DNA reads TGCAGTGCCCGGGACAGGGCTCGCTCTGGGGCCAACGTCCTGACTTTC. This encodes CSARDRARSGANVLTF.